A single sample is the source of the 14 T cell receptor beta chains below, sequenced in a study of siplizumab effects on memory and regulatory T cells. The data were produced by immunoSEQ multiplex PCR, yet TCRdb's version contains in-frame clones alone and is incomplete. Here the sample spans roughly 120,000 clones, approximately 90% being singletons. What was sequenced was Tregs sorted from blood. The source is a human donor in good health.

This chain uses TRBV18 with TRBJ2-2, with D perhaps TRBD1 or TRBD2 (5 bases each). Germline CDR1 and CDR2: KGHSH and LQKENI. The CDR3 spans 13 residues. V dropped 3 bases and J dropped 6 bases, with 8 bases sitting between them. The CDR3 region is CASSPLGAGELFF. The DNA for the CDR3 is TGTGCCAGCTCACCTCTGGGGGCCGGGGAGCTGTTTTTT.

This clone was seen only a few times. The chain employs TRBV6-1 and TRBJ2-7; 9 bases line up with TRBD2. The CDR3 contains 13 residues. V shed 11 bases and J 5 bases; nucleotides not matched to a gene: 10. Germline-derived CDR1 and CDR2 are MNHNS and SASEGT. CDR3 loop: CAGRIAGAHEQYF. The CDR3 DNA is TGTGCCGGACGAATAGCGGGAGCCCACGAGCAGTACTTC.

The CDR3 loop reads CSVSKLWRGESTDTQYF. The CDR3 bases are TGCAGCGTTTCGAAGCTTTGGCGGGGCGAAAGCACAGATACGCAGTATTTT. This rearrangement joins TRBV29-1 to TRBJ2-3; weak D call: TRBD2 (6 bases). Germline V gene sequence: CDR1 SQVTM, CDR2 ANQGSEA. The CDR3 is 17 residues long. V dropped 5 bases and J dropped 0 bases, with 21 bases sitting between them.

Concerning this clone: An end of the junction differs from the germline gene, which may be a read error. CDR3 residues: CASSLRWGQPQHF. The CDR3, as DNA: TGTGCAAGCAGCTTACGGTGGGGTCAGCCCCAGCATTTT. The chain recombines TRBV7-7 with TRBJ1-5; D is undetermined. The germline V gene encodes CDR1 SSHAT and CDR2 FNYEAQ (reference sequence). The CDR3 consists of 13 residues.

The rearrangement uses TRBV6-6 and TRBJ1-2; the D is unclear. The CDR3 spans 15 residues. The V gene's germline CDR1 is MNHNY and CDR2 SVGAGI (reference sequence). Deletions cut 6 bases from V and 8 bases from J, with 22 bases between. This CDR3 reads CASSTSLGRALGYTF. The CDR3 coding sequence is TGTGCCAGCAGCACCAGCCTTGGGAGGGCCCTGGGCTACACCTTC.

V and J are TRBV11-2 and TRBJ1-1; D unresolved. The CDR3 sequence is 16 residues long. The ends were cut back, 4 bases at V and 1 base at J, with 16 bases in the middle. Germline V CDR1 and CDR2: SGHAT, FQNNGV. This CDR3 reads CASSSRLDRGNTEAFF. The CDR3 nucleotides are TGTGCCAGCAGCTCCCGGCTAGATAGAGGGAACACTGAAGCTTTCTTT.

The chain carries TRBV18 and TRBJ2-5; tentative D call: TRBD1 (5 bases). The CDR3 sequence is 16 residues long. The germline gives CDR1 KGHSH, CDR2 LQKENI. The germline V and J ends were trimmed by 4 bases and 0 bases, with 15 bases remaining between them. Here the CDR3 reads CASSLIQAPYQETQYF. Here the CDR3 DNA reads TGTGCCAGCTCACTTATACAGGCCCCGTACCAAGAGACCCAGTACTTC.

DNA of the CDR3: TGCGCCAGCAGCTTGGGGGCTGGGGAGCCCTACTCCTACAATGAGCAGTTCTTC. Its protein product is CASSLGAGEPYSYNEQFF. This chain joins TRBV5-1 and TRBJ2-1; perhaps TRBD2 as D (5 bases). The germline CDR1 and CDR2 sequences are SGHRS and YFSETQ. The CDR3 runs 18 residues. V shed 0 bases and J shed 0 bases, with 16 bases lying between them.

V and J are TRBV28 and TRBJ2-2, with unresolved D. The germline V gene encodes CDR1 MDHEN and CDR2 SYDVKM. The V gene lost 5 bases and the J gene lost 2 bases, with 21 bases spanning the gap. The CDR3 extends over 18 amino acids. Here the CDR3 DNA reads TGTGCCAGCAGTCCCATTCCTGTGGGGTTGAAAAACACCGGGGAGCTGTTTTTT. Translation gives CASSPIPVGLKNTGELFF. The full variable domain, its missing parts supplied by reference TRBV28 and TRBJ2-2, is DVKVTQSSRYLVKRTGEKVFLECVQDMDHENMFWYRQDPGLGLRLIYFSYDVKMKEKGDIPEGYSVSREKKERFSLILESASTNQTSMYLCASSPIPVGLKNTGELFFGEGSRLTVL.

The chain carries TRBV2 and TRBJ1-3; the D is unclear. Trimming pared 0 bases from V and 0 bases from J, leaving 6 bases between. CDR1 and CDR2 (germline): SNHLY, FYNNEI. CDR3 length equals 15 residues. In DNA, the CDR3 is TGTGCCAGCAGTGAAGCAGACACCTCTGGAAACACCATATATTTT. Its translation: CASSEADTSGNTIYF. Variable domain in full (rest from reference TRBV2 and TRBJ1-3): EPEVTQTPSHQVTQMGQEVILRCVPISNHLYFYWYRQILGQKVEFLVSFYNNEISEKSEIFDDQFSVERPDGSNFTLKIRSTKLEDSAMYFCASSEADTSGNTIYFGEGSWLTVV.

The chain combines TRBV7-9 with TRBJ2-1; 8 bases fit TRBD2. With 2 bases clipped from V and 1 base from J, the junction kept 1 base outside the gene matches. This CDR3 region has 15 residues. Germline CDR1 and CDR2: SEHNR and FQNEAQ (reference sequence). The CDR3 reads CASSLLAGSYNEQFF. The CDR3 region has the DNA TGTGCCAGCAGCTTATTAGCGGGATCCTACAATGAGCAGTTCTTC.

The rearrangement links TRBV27 to TRBJ1-1, with D unresolved. The CDR3 totals 15 residues. Germline V lookup: CDR1 MNHEY, CDR2 SMNVEV (reference sequence). V was shortened by 2 bases and J by 5 bases, with 15 bases between the two germline ends. The CDR3 protein is CASSLGGKGGTEAFF. CDR3 sequence (DNA): TGTGCCAGCAGTTTAGGAGGGAAGGGCGGGACTGAAGCTTTCTTT.

The rearrangement joins TRBV12-5 to TRBJ1-6; D is perhaps TRBD1 (5 bases). Trimming took off 4 bases at V and 3 bases at J, with 10 bases between the two ends. Per the germline V gene, CDR1 is LGHNT and CDR2 is FRNRAP. The CDR3 consists of 15 residues. The CDR3 bases are TGTGCTAGTGGTTCTGGACAAGGCTATAATTCACCCCTCCACTTT. Protein: CASGSGQGYNSPLHF.

J is TRBJ1-3 and V is TRBV7-2; no clear D. V shed 0 bases and J shed 8 bases, with 17 bases lying between them. CDR1 is SGHTA, CDR2 FQGNSA, per germline. CDR3 length equals 16 residues. The CDR3 DNA sequence: TGTGCCAGCAGCTTAGCGTTGGCCGCTAGGGTGGACACCATATATTTT. This gives the protein CASSLALAARVDTIYF. Full variable domain (missing parts from reference TRBV7-2 and TRBJ1-3): GAGVSQSPSNKVTEKGKDVELRCDPISGHTALYWYRQSLGQGLEFLIYFQGNSAPDKSGLPSDRFSAERTGGSVSTLTIQRTQQEDSAVYLCASSLALAARVDTIYFGEGSWLTVV.